The 5 T cell receptor beta chains reported below all come from one sample, sequenced in a study of cytomegalovirus exposure and HLA in healthy donors. The primer mix had 60 Vbeta and 13 Jbeta primers. TCRdb's copy holds only in-frame clones and misses some; the assay was immunoSEQ multiplex PCR. The top ten clones hold 1% of a sample with hundreds of thousands of clones, around 89% of them seen once. Input material: PBMCs. All receptors come from a woman aged 18-35 years in good health and CMV-seronegative.

This rearrangement joins TRBV5-4 to TRBJ2-1, with a tentative D call TRBD1 (6 bases). Trimming stripped 1 base from V and 1 base from J, with 6 bases between. This CDR3 comprises 14 residues. Germline lookup yields CDR1 SGHNT and CDR2 YYREEE (reference sequence). The CDR3 bases are TGTGCCAGCAGCTTGACAGGGTCCTACAATGAGCAGTTCTTC. Protein: CASSLTGSYNEQFF.

This chain connects TRBV18 to TRBJ2-2, with 12 bases aligning to TRBD2. This CDR3 is built from 16 residues. V lost 5 bases, J lost 4 bases, and 5 bases stayed unmatched. Germline V lookup: CDR1 KGHSH, CDR2 LQKENI. The CDR3 coding sequence is TGTGCCAGCTCATCCGCTAGCGGGAGGGCCACCGGGGAGCTGTTTTTT. This codes for CASSSASGRATGELFF.

The V call is TRBV5-5, the J call TRBJ2-7, with 8 bases that match TRBD1. The CDR3 covers 15 residues. The ends lost 1 base at V and 2 bases at J; junction bases unmatched: 5. The germline CDR1 and CDR2 sequences are SGHKS and YYEKEE (reference sequence). CDR3 amino acids: CASSLMADRAYEQYF. The CDR3 DNA reads as TGTGCCAGCAGCTTGATGGCGGACAGGGCCTACGAGCAGTACTTC. Variable domain in full (rest from reference TRBV5-5 and TRBJ2-7): DAGVTQSPTHLIKTRGQQVTLRCSPISGHKSVSWYQQVLGQGPQFIFQYYEKEERGRGNFPDRFSARQFPNYSSELNVNALLLGDSALYLCASSLMADRAYEQYFGPGTRLTVT.

This chain joins TRBV2 and TRBJ1-5; the D gene is possibly TRBD1 (6 bases). The V gene's germline CDR1 is SNHLY and CDR2 FYNNEI. The CDR3 consists of 12 residues. V shed 7 bases and J shed 7 bases, with 11 bases lying between them. As DNA, the CDR3 is TGTGCCAGCACCAGGGGTACGCAGCCCCAGCATTTT. Its translation: CASTRGTQPQHF. Variable domain in full (rest from reference TRBV2 and TRBJ1-5): EPEVTQTPSHQVTQMGQEVILRCVPISNHLYFYWYRQILGQKVEFLVSFYNNEISEKSEIFDDQFSVERPDGSNFTLKIRSTKLEDSAMYFCASTRGTQPQHFGDGTRLSIL.

This chain joins TRBV7-7 and TRBJ2-2, with D perhaps TRBD2 (6 bases). The CDR3 sequence is 15 residues long. V shed 5 bases and J shed 4 bases, with 14 bases lying between them. Per the germline V gene, CDR1 is SSHAT and CDR2 is FNYEAQ (reference sequence). CDR3 sequence (DNA): TGTGCCAGCAGCCCCGGGCCGGGAGTCACCGGGGAGCTGTTTTTT. Amino acid sequence: CASSPGPGVTGELFF.